Below are 18 T cell receptor beta chains sequenced from a single sample in a study of molecular identifiers for immune sequencing clone quantification. TCRdb used MiXCR to reprocess the PCR reads, holding one entry per CDR3 protein. This table holds about 65,000 distinct CDR3 sequences, under 20% found once. Sequences were obtained from naive CD8+ T cells from blood, with Jurkat cell RNA spiked in. Subset specified: FACS-sorted CD8+CD4-CCR7+CD45RA+ naive T cells. The origin of the receptors is a human donor in good health. Some libraries in this study had Jurkat cell RNA spiked in.

This clonotype was recorded many times. One end of the junction fails to match germline, which may point to a read error. V gene TRBV7-9 combines with J gene TRBJ2-7, with D possibly TRBD1 on 5 matching bases. From germline, CDR1 is SEHNR and CDR2 FQNEAQ (reference sequence). The CDR3 spans 14 residues. The CDR3 coding sequence is TGTGCCAGTAGCTATACAGGTTACTCCTACGAGCAGTACTTC. Its translation is CASSYTGYSYEQYF.

There are many counts of this clonotype. The chain employs TRBV24-1 and TRBJ2-2; 10 bases map to TRBD1. CDR1 and CDR2 from the germline V gene are KGHDR and SFDVKD. V dropped 1 base and J dropped 6; count of bases not matched to a gene: 4. The CDR3 loop spans 16 amino acids. Here the CDR3 DNA reads TGTGCCACCAGTGATTTTGGGGACAGGGGTCCCGGGGAGCTGTTTTTT. Encoded protein: CATSDFGDRGPGELFF.

This clonotype appeared many times. This sequence joins TRBV28 and TRBJ2-7, with D possibly being TRBD1 (6 bases). Trimming shortened V by 4 bases and J by 0 bases, and 10 bases separated the two germline ends. CDR3 size: 14 residues. CDR1 is MDHEN and CDR2 is SYDVKM in the germline V gene. This CDR3 is CASSYWDNSYEQYF. For the CDR3, the DNA is TGTGCCAGCAGTTACTGGGACAACTCCTACGAGCAGTACTTC.

Turning to this clonotype: One base away lies a much larger clone, so this may be a sequencing read error. This chain uses TRBV25-1 with TRBJ1-1, with D unresolved. The germline V gene has CDR1 MGHDK and CDR2 SYGVNS. The CDR3 is 14 amino acids. The CDR3 DNA reads TGTGCCAGCGGTGAATTGGACGGTAGCACTGAAGCTTTCTTT. This gives the protein CASGELDGSTEAFF.

With regard to this clonotype: This may be a read error, as it is one base from a much larger clone. The J gene is TRBJ2-7, the V gene TRBV6-5; TRBD1 or TRBD2 may be the D gene (5 bases each). Germline assignment: CDR1 MNHEY and CDR2 SVGAGI. There are 14 residues in the CDR3. The CDR3: CASSYGDPTYEQCF. CDR3 sequence (DNA): TGTGCCAGCAGTTATGGGGACCCGACCTACGAGCAGTGCTTC.

This clonotype has a count of ten or more. The chain links TRBV7-9 to TRBJ2-4, with a possible D match to TRBD1 (6 bases). This CDR3 spans 19 amino acids. Trimming removed 2 bases from V and 0 bases from J, with 20 bases in between. Germline lookup yields CDR1 SEHNR and CDR2 FQNEAQ (reference sequence). Written as DNA, the CDR3 is TGTGCCAGCAGCTTACCACAGGACAGACCCGAACTAGCCAAAAACATTCAGTACTTC. Translating it yields CASSLPQDRPELAKNIQYF.

Of note for this clonotype: Here the CDR3 omits its conserved ending phenylalanine or tryptophan, so a read error is the likely source. The chain recombines TRBV5-3 with TRBJ1-1; D is undetermined. TRBV5-3 is treated as an ORF (open reading frame) with a function not yet certain. Between the trimmed V and J ends, which lost 8 bases and 5 bases, there was a span of 10 bases. This CDR3 spans 11 amino acids. The DNA for the CDR3 is TGTGCCAGCGGCTTCCTTACTGAAGCTTTCTCT. Translating it yields CASGFLTEAFS.

This clonotype was seen a handful of times. The V and J genes are TRBV6-6 and TRBJ2-1, with 9 bases lining up with TRBD2. After removal of 4 bases from V and 9 bases from J, the junction contained 7 bases not matched to a gene. The CDR3 covers 14 residues. Germline loops: CDR1 MNHNY, CDR2 SVGAGI (reference sequence). In DNA, the CDR3 is TGTGCCAGCAGTTTGATGCGGGAGGGGGTTGAGCAGTTCTTC. Translating gives CASSLMREGVEQFF.

Of note for this clonotype: A much larger clone lies one base from this, so it may be a read error. V is TRBV11-2 and J is TRBJ2-1; D perhaps matches TRBD2 (5 bases). The germline gives CDR1 SGHAT, CDR2 FQNNGV. This CDR3 has 13 residues. CDR3 protein: CASSSTTHNEQSF. The CDR3 bases are TGTGCCAGCAGCTCGACTACCCACAATGAGCAGTCCTTC.

V usage is TRBV30 and J usage is TRBJ2-3, with a possible D match to TRBD1 (5 bases). V lost 2 bases and J 0 bases, leaving 9 bases between the germline ends. Germline V lookup: CDR1 GTSNPN, CDR2 SVGIG (reference sequence). CDR3 size: 14 residues. CDR3 nucleotides: TGTGCCTGGAGTACAGGTTCTAGCACAGATACGCAGTATTTT. It encodes CAWSTGSSTDTQYF.

This clonotype occurred many times. The chain links TRBV20-1 to TRBJ2-7, with TRBD1 matching over 8 bases. Losses at the gene ends were 4 bases for V and 3 bases for J; bases not matched to a gene: 8. The CDR3 is 14 residues long. Germline-derived CDR1 and CDR2 are DFQATT and SNEGSKA (reference sequence). The DNA of the CDR3 is TGCAGTGCTATCAAACAGGGGGGAGGCTACGAGCAGTACTTC. This encodes CSAIKQGGGYEQYF.

This clonotype has ten or more counts. The genes are TRBV11-1 and TRBJ2-7, with TRBD2 as a possible D gene (5 bases). Per the germline V gene, CDR1 is SGHAT and CDR2 is FQDESV (reference sequence). The V end was cut by 7 bases, the J end by 5 bases, with 12 bases between. This CDR3 is built from 12 residues. The CDR3 DNA follows: TGTGCCAGCACCCTTGGAGGTGACGAGCAGTACTTC. This gives the protein CASTLGGDEQYF.

This sequence joins TRBV13 and TRBJ2-2; 7 nucleotides agree with TRBD2. Germline values: CDR1 PRHDT, CDR2 FYEKMQ (reference sequence). With V trimmed by 9 bases and J by 1 base, 5 bases remained unmatched. CDR3 size: 14 residues. Here the CDR3 DNA reads TGTGCCAGAACGTGGGGGGGGAACACCGGGGAGCTGTTTTTT. This gives the protein CARTWGGNTGELFF.

The CDR3, as DNA: TGTGCCAGCAGTTTTGCGGCCGGAAGGAGCACTGGGCAAGCTTTCTTT. This codes for CASSFAAGRSTGQAFF. The chain joins TRBV28 to TRBJ1-1; D is ambiguous. CDR3 size: 16 residues. Per germline, CDR1 MDHEN and CDR2 SYDVKM. Trimming shortened V by 3 bases and J by 9 bases, and 23 bases separated the two germline ends.

This clonotype occurred many times. The chain recombines TRBV13 with TRBJ2-5, with D possibly TRBD2 on 5 matching bases. Per germline, CDR1 PRHDT and CDR2 FYEKMQ (reference sequence). CDR3 length equals 13 residues. The germline V and J ends were trimmed by 3 bases and 5 bases, with 10 bases remaining between them. The chain's CDR3 is CASSFREAETQYF. CDR3 in DNA: TGTGCCAGCAGCTTCCGGGAAGCGGAGACCCAGTACTTC.

This clonotype has a count of ten or more. The chain combines TRBV9 with TRBJ2-2; D is undetermined. Germline values: CDR1 SGDLS, CDR2 YYNGEE. The CDR3 sequence is 14 residues long. The V end was cut by 4 bases, the J end by 1 base, with 8 bases between. CDR3 residues: CASSPAGNTGELFF. CDR3 DNA: TGTGCCAGCAGCCCGGCAGGGAACACCGGGGAGCTGTTTTTT.

This clonotype was observed many times. The CDR3: CANVVPDQETQYF. CDR3 bases: TGTGCCAACGTTGTCCCGGACCAAGAGACCCAGTACTTC. J is TRBJ2-5 and V is TRBV2; no firm D call. CDR1 SNHLY and CDR2 FYNNEI come from the germline V gene. This CDR3 comprises 13 residues. Deletions cut 10 bases from V and 0 bases from J, with 12 bases between. The full variable domain, completed using reference TRBV2 and TRBJ2-5, is EPEVTQTPSHQVTQMGQEVILRCVPISNHLYFYWYRQILGQKVEFLVSFYNNEISEKSEIFDDQFSVERPDGSNFTLKIRSTKLEDSAMYFCANVVPDQETQYFGPGTRLLVL.

By sample share, this clonotype is medium-sized. J is TRBJ2-3 and V is TRBV29-1; a weak D match, TRBD2 (6 bases). The CDR3 is 16 amino acids. Trimming took 7 bases from V and 4 from J, leaving 24 bases between them. From germline, CDR1 is SQVTM and CDR2 ANQGSEA. CDR3: CSALGSSVSGADTQYF. The CDR3, as DNA: TGCAGCGCCCTGGGGTCTAGCGTAAGTGGCGCAGATACGCAGTATTTT.